These T cell receptor beta chains were read from a single sample in a study of blood T cell repertoires in COVID-19. Assay: immunoSEQ multiplex PCR; the TCRdb copy retains only in-frame clones and omits some. The sample has 48,000 or so clones; 85% to 90% are singletons. Sequencing was carried out using peripheral blood. The source is a woman aged 60 to 75 with acute or convalescent COVID-19. Each CDR3 is given with its conserved first and last residue. Fields, in order: clone size, J gene, V gene, CDR3 length, D gene, CDR3 DNA, CDR3 protein. A D gene is named only where the DNA matches it firmly. Size is omitted from some rows. Given values are once, few, many or a class for expanded clones.

few	TRBJ2-5	TRBV7-8	14	-	TGTGCCAGCAGCTTAAATAAACTCGGAGAGACCCAGTACTTC	CASSLNKLGETQYF
few	TRBJ2-1	TRBV7-6	15	-	TGTGCCAGCAGCTTAGCGCCGAAGACACTCGATGAGCAGTTCTTC	CASSLAPKTLDEQFF
-	TRBJ2-2	TRBV12-5	14	-	TGTGCTAGTGGTTTGGTACGGGACACCGGGGAGCTGTTTTTT	CASGLVRDTGELFF
-	TRBJ2-5	TRBV19	15	TRBD2	TGTGCCAGTAGGGAACGCGGGAGGGCCTGGGAGACCCAGTACTTC	CASRERGRAWETQYF
-	TRBJ1-2	TRBV7-9	14	TRBD1	TGTGCCAGCAGCTTAGCGTCAGGGGGTCATGGCTACACCTTC	CASSLASGGHGYTF
-	TRBJ1-2	TRBV2	14	-	TGTGCCAGCAGTGTTGGCCAGGGCGCCGGGGGCTACACCTTC	CASSVGQGAGGYTF
-	TRBJ1-1	TRBV2	13	-	TGTGCCAGCAGTCAAGGGAGGAACACTGAAGCTTTCTTT	CASSQGRNTEAFF
-	TRBJ1-3	TRBV7-2	14	-	TGTGCCACAAGGGACAACCGCTCTGGAAACACCATATATTTT	CATRDNRSGNTIYF
-	TRBJ1-1	TRBV19	16	TRBD1	TGTGCCAGTAGTATCGCCGTGACAGGGAACGTGGCTGAAGCTTTCTTT	CASSIAVTGNVAEAFF
once	TRBJ1-2	TRBV19	14	-	TGTGCCAGTACCACGGACACTACTAACTATGGCTACACCTTC	CASTTDTTNYGYTF
-	TRBJ2-3	TRBV4-2	15	TRBD2	TGTGCCAGCAGCGTTCCGACTAGCGGCACAGATACGCAGTATTTT	CASSVPTSGTDTQYF
-	TRBJ2-1	TRBV7-9	14	TRBD2	TGTGCCAGCAGCGTGGAGGGGAGCGGGGGCCACCAGTTCTTC	CASSVEGSGGHQFF
-	TRBJ1-3	TRBV7-3	13	-	TGTGCCAGCAGTCAGGGGACTGGAAACACCATATATTTT	CASSQGTGNTIYF
-	TRBJ2-7	TRBV9	15	-	TGTGCCAGCAGCGTAGATTGGGTAGCGTCCTACGAGCAGTACTTC	CASSVDWVASYEQYF
-	TRBJ2-1	TRBV7-2	15	TRBD2	TGTGCCAGCAGCAAGCTAGCGGGAGGAGTCGATGAGCAGTTCTTC	CASSKLAGGVDEQFF
once	TRBJ2-2	TRBV6-5	14	-	TGTGCCAGCAAAAAGGGGCCCAACACCGGGGAGCTGTTTTTT	CASKKGPNTGELFF
-	TRBJ1-2	TRBV28	13	TRBD1	TGTGCCAGCAGGGGGGGACAGAAGCATGGCTACACCTTC	CASRGGQKHGYTF
-	TRBJ2-1	TRBV7-6	18	-	TGTGCCAGCAGCCCCCGCGTCGGGCCAGGGCGTTCCTACAATGAGCAGTTCTTC	CASSPRVGPGRSYNEQFF
-	TRBJ1-3	TRBV19	15	-	TGTGCCAGTAGCCCGGACAGTTTCTCTGGAAACACCATATATTTT	CASSPDSFSGNTIYF
-	TRBJ2-1	TRBV3-1/TRBV3-2	14	-	TGTGCCAGCAGCCAAGTTCCTAGCCGCGATGAGCAGTTCTTC	CASSQVPSRDEQFF
-	TRBJ2-7	TRBV6-5	14	-	TGTGCCAGCAGACCTCAGGGGTACTCCTACGAGCAGTACTTC	CASRPQGYSYEQYF
-	TRBJ1-2	TRBV11-2	14	-	TGTGCCAGCAGCTTATTAGGGGGTTCAGGGGGCTACACCTTC	CASSLLGGSGGYTF
-	TRBJ1-3	TRBV9	14	-	TGTGCCAGCAGCGGAATCTACTCTGGAAACACCATATATTTT	CASSGIYSGNTIYF
once	TRBJ2-1	TRBV7-3	15	TRBD2	TGTGCCAGCAGCCCGGGACTAGCGGGAGTCAATGAGCAGTTCTTC	CASSPGLAGVNEQFF
-	TRBJ2-1	TRBV7-9	13	TRBD2	TGTGCCAGCAGCCCAACCGGGAGGGATGAGCAGTTCTTC	CASSPTGRDEQFF
-	TRBJ2-3	TRBV28	14	-	TGTGCCAGCAGTTATGGCGGCAGCACAGATACGCAGTATTTT	CASSYGGSTDTQYF
-	TRBJ2-2	TRBV9	16	TRBD2	TGTGCCAGCAGCGCCCTACTAGCGGGAGTTGTAGGGGAGCTGTTTTTT	CASSALLAGVVGELFF
-	TRBJ1-5	TRBV27	14	-	TGTGCCAGCAGTTTAACCGGAGGCAATCAGCCCCAGCATTTT	CASSLTGGNQPQHF
once	TRBJ2-5	TRBV5-1	16	-	TGCGCCAGCAGCTTGGGGGTACGTGACGGGGTGGAGACCCAGTACTTC	CASSLGVRDGVETQYF